Presented here are 4 T cell receptor beta chains from one specimen sequenced in a study of shared clonotypes between healthy human individuals. Measured with immunoSEQ multiplex PCR; TCRdb has only the in-frame clones, and not every one. The sample lists over 2 million clones, around 92% seen once, with approximately 0.4% in the top ten. The sample comprised naive CD4+ T cells from PBMCs. Subset reported: CD45RA+ positively selected. Receptors originate from a man in his late teens or twenties in good health. Some clones in this sample may be carry-over from other donors' samples.

The sample holds one count of this clone. The chain has TRBV2 and TRBJ1-1, with 8 bases that match TRBD1. CDR3 length equals 14 residues. V was clipped by 4 bases and J by 3 bases; unmatched bases: 4. Germline loops: CDR1 SNHLY, CDR2 FYNNEI. The CDR3 DNA reads as TGTGCCAGCAGTGTACAGGGGGTAGACACTGAAGCTTTCTTT. This translates into CASSVQGVDTEAFF.

The genes are TRBV5-1 and TRBJ2-7, with 10 bases that match TRBD2. The germline gives CDR1 SGHRS, CDR2 YFSETQ. V lost 2 bases to trimming and J lost 6 bases; unmatched junction nucleotides: 5. This CDR3 has 14 amino acids. In nucleotides, the CDR3 is TGCGCCAGCAGCTTACCGGGACTAGCGAGCGAGCAGTACTTC. Its translation is CASSLPGLASEQYF.

J is TRBJ2-5 and V is TRBV28; unclear D gene. V was cut by 7 bases and J by 2 bases, with 14 bases left in between. The CDR3 runs 14 residues. Germline V gene sequence: CDR1 MDHEN, CDR2 SYDVKM. As DNA, the CDR3 is TGTGCCAGCAATCTAGTAGGGCAGCAAGAGACCCAGTACTTC. Translated: CASNLVGQQETQYF.

In DNA, the CDR3 is TGTGCCAGTAGTCCGGGACAGGGGGCCGGGTACGAGCAGTACTTC. This translates into CASSPGQGAGYEQYF. The chain carries TRBV19 and TRBJ2-7; 12 nucleotides match TRBD1. This CDR3 spans 15 amino acids. The ends lost 5 bases at V and 4 bases at J; junction bases unmatched: 6. Germline lookup yields CDR1 LNHDA and CDR2 SQIVND (reference sequence).